The 18 T cell receptor beta chains below were found in one sample sequenced in a study of blood T cells in healthy people across ages. Primers used in a second PCR of roughly 6 to 12 cycles were a sample-barcoded 5' primer and a J-beta primer mix. TCRdb re-called the 5' RACE reads with MiXCR, one entry per CDR3 protein. The table records roughly 800,000 distinct CDR3 sequences, 20% to 25% of them present only once. The same sample was also studied in work on T cells of mothers and their children.

The material sequenced was blood. All receptors derive from a boy between 10 and 17 years old in good health.

This sequence joins TRBV10-3 and TRBJ2-5; D could derive from TRBD1 or TRBD2 (5 bases each). V lost 0 bases and J lost 2, with 13 bases in between. This CDR3 has 16 residues. Looked up from germline, CDR1 is ENHRY and CDR2 is SYGVKD. Here the CDR3 reads CAISESGERLQETQYF. The DNA for the CDR3 is TGTGCCATCAGTGAGTCGGGGGAGCGACTACAAGAGACCCAGTACTTC.

The chain couples TRBV12-3 or TRBV12-4 to TRBJ1-5; 7 bases agree with TRBD1. V was clipped by 7 bases and J by 4 bases; unmatched bases: 13. This CDR3 has 16 amino acids. CDR3 nucleotides: TGTGCCAGCAATACTGGCCAGGGGGGGCCGAATCAGCCCCAGCATTTT. The encoded protein is CASNTGQGGPNQPQHF.

This clonotype showed up just a few times. This chain joins TRBV3-1 and TRBJ2-7; a possible D gene is TRBD1 (5 bases). Per the germline V gene, CDR1 is LGHDT and CDR2 is YNNKEL (reference sequence). Trimming removed 2 bases from V and 3 bases from J, with 14 bases in between. This CDR3 is 15 amino acids long. This chain's CDR3 is CASSQQGFPFYEQYF. The CDR3 coding sequence is TGTGCCAGCAGCCAACAGGGCTTTCCTTTCTACGAGCAGTACTTC.

The chain has TRBV20-1 and TRBJ2-5; a weak D match, TRBD2 (5 bases). The J call is doubtful: the DNA matches TRBJ2-7 better. Germline values: CDR1 DFQATT, CDR2 SNEGSKA (reference sequence). This CDR3 is 13 amino acids long. CDR3 residues: CSASGGPAYEQYF. In DNA form, the CDR3 reads TGCAGTGCTAGTGGAGGTCCCGCCTACGAGCAGTACTTC.

This clonotype came up a few times. The rearrangement links TRBV4-2 to TRBJ2-1, with 9 bases fitting TRBD2. Germline V gene data show CDR1 as LGHNA and CDR2 as YNFKEQ. This CDR3 contains 16 residues. The junction had 4 bases not matched to a gene; V was cut back by 4 bases and J by 0 bases. The CDR3 region is CASSRHSGSSYNEQFF. DNA of the CDR3: TGTGCCAGCAGCCGCCATAGCGGGAGCTCCTACAATGAGCAGTTCTTC.

This clonotype was seen a handful of times. The V and J genes are TRBV7-2 and TRBJ1-2; 7 nucleotides match TRBD1. The CDR3 extends over 13 amino acids. V lost 2 bases to trimming and J lost 8 bases; unmatched junction nucleotides: 5. The germline gives CDR1 SGHTA, CDR2 FQGNSA. In DNA, the CDR3 is TGTGCCAGCAGCTTACTTCTAGGGGGCGGCTACACCTTC. It yields the protein CASSLLLGGGYTF. The entire variable domain, with the rest obtained from reference TRBV7-2 and TRBJ1-2, is as follows: GAGVSQSPSNKVTEKGKDVELRCDPISGHTALYWYRQSLGQGLEFLIYFQGNSAPDKSGLPSDRFSAERTGGSVSTLTIQRTQQEDSAVYLCASSLLLGGGYTFGSGTRLTVV.

V is TRBV11-2 and J is TRBJ1-3, with D unresolved. V was clipped by 5 bases and J by 0 bases, with 14 bases between them. The germline V gene encodes CDR1 SGHAT and CDR2 FQNNGV. The CDR3 contains 16 residues. The CDR3 is CASSTRGAGSGNTIYF. The CDR3 nucleotides read TGTGCCAGCAGCACCCGCGGCGCCGGCTCTGGAAACACCATATATTTT.

V is TRBV9 and J is TRBJ2-5, with D possibly being TRBD1 (7 bases). Germline CDR1 reads SGDLS; CDR2 reads YYNGEE. This CDR3 region has 16 residues. V lost 0 bases to trimming and J lost 4 bases, with 16 bases between them. CDR3 DNA sequence: TGTGCCAGCAGCGTAGATGGAGGGGGCGACGGAGAGACCCAGTACTTC. This codes for CASSVDGGGDGETQYF.

This rearrangement joins TRBV10-3 to TRBJ1-4; 7 nucleotides agree with TRBD1. J gave up 7 bases and V 10 bases, and 3 bases lay outside the gene matches. This CDR3 spans 11 amino acids. CDR1 and CDR2 (germline): ENHRY, SYGVKD. The CDR3 spells CATGTAEKLFF. The DNA for the CDR3 is TGTGCCACCGGGACAGCTGAAAAACTGTTTTTT.

The chain carries TRBV28 and TRBJ2-7; the D is unclear. Germline-derived CDR1 and CDR2 are MDHEN and SYDVKM. This CDR3 is 15 amino acids long. The germline V and J ends were trimmed by 2 bases and 0 bases, with 11 bases remaining between them. The CDR3 DNA reads TGTGCCAGCAGTTTAACCGCTTGGGACTCCTACGAGCAGTACTTC. Translation: CASSLTAWDSYEQYF.

This clonotype was observed a few times. The chain employs TRBV12-3 or TRBV12-4 and TRBJ1-3, with 7 bases that match TRBD1. The CDR3 contains 15 residues. Trimming removed 4 bases from V and 3 bases from J; junction bases left unmatched: 6. This CDR3 reads CASSSGQFLGNTIYF. Written as DNA, the CDR3 is TGTGCCAGCAGTTCGGGACAGTTCCTTGGAAACACCATATATTTT.

The rearrangement uses TRBV10-3 and TRBJ2-3, with D uncertain. CDR3 size: 15 residues. V dropped 6 bases and J dropped 0 bases, with 13 bases sitting between them. Germline V gene lookup returns CDR1 ENHRY and CDR2 SYGVKD. The CDR3 protein is CAIRAQVSSTDTQYF. In DNA, the CDR3 is TGTGCCATCAGGGCCCAGGTTTCCAGCACAGATACGCAGTATTTT.

The CDR3 DNA follows: TGTGCCAGCAGTACGACAGGGGACGACTATGGCTACACCTTC. This gives the protein CASSTTGDDYGYTF. The rearrangement joins TRBV12-3 or TRBV12-4 to TRBJ1-2; TRBD1 agrees at 8 bases. The CDR3 is 14 amino acids. The trim removed 5 bases at V and 3 bases at J, leaving 5 bases unmatched.

Here the CDR3 DNA reads TGTGCCAGCAGTTTGCTTGCGCCCCAAGAGACCCAGTACTTC. Its translation: CASSLLAPQETQYF. V gene TRBV28 combines with J gene TRBJ2-5; the D is unclear. V lost 3 bases and J 1 base, leaving 9 bases between the germline ends. Germline values: CDR1 MDHEN, CDR2 SYDVKM. The CDR3 consists of 14 residues.

This clonotype was seen a few times. The chain couples TRBV28 to TRBJ2-5, with D uncertain. Trimming removed 3 bases from V and 5 bases from J, with 13 bases in between. The CDR3 consists of 14 residues. Germline-derived CDR1 and CDR2 are MDHEN and SYDVKM. CDR3 DNA sequence: TGTGCCAGCAGTTTCCTAGACCTTAAGGAGACCCAGTACTTC. Its translation is CASSFLDLKETQYF.

V gene TRBV5-4 combines with J gene TRBJ2-7, with D possibly TRBD2 on 6 matching bases. V dropped 5 bases and J dropped 1 base, with 16 bases sitting between them. Germline lookup yields CDR1 SGHNT and CDR2 YYREEE (reference sequence). There are 15 residues in the CDR3. CDR3: CASSSGTGASYEQYF. The CDR3 DNA follows: TGTGCCAGCAGTTCCGGGACTGGGGCTTCCTACGAGCAGTACTTC.

The chain recombines TRBV20-1 with TRBJ2-5, with 12 positions matching TRBD1. The end of the DNA is better explained by TRBJ2-7, so the J call may be wrong. The CDR3 totals 14 residues. CDR1 is DFQATT and CDR2 is SNEGSKA in the germline V gene (reference sequence). The CDR3, as DNA: TGCAGTGCTCCCGGGACAGGGGGCGGGTACGAGCAGTACTTC. Protein sequence: CSAPGTGGGYEQYF.

The chain couples TRBV29-1 to TRBJ2-5; D may be TRBD1 (6 bases). Germline CDR1 is SQVTM and CDR2 is ANQGSEA. The CDR3 has 12 amino acids. The V and J ends lost 5 bases and 4 bases respectively, with 11 bases between them. For the CDR3, the DNA is TGCAGCGTTCTAACAGGGCCAGAGACCCAGTACTTC. Translating it yields CSVLTGPETQYF. Complete variable domain (other parts from reference TRBV29-1 and TRBJ2-5): SAVISQKPSRDICQRGTSLTIQCQVDSQVTMMFWYRQQPGQSLTLIATANQGSEATYESGFVIDKFPISRPNLTFSTLTVSNMSPEDSSIYLCSVLTGPETQYFGPGTRLLVL.